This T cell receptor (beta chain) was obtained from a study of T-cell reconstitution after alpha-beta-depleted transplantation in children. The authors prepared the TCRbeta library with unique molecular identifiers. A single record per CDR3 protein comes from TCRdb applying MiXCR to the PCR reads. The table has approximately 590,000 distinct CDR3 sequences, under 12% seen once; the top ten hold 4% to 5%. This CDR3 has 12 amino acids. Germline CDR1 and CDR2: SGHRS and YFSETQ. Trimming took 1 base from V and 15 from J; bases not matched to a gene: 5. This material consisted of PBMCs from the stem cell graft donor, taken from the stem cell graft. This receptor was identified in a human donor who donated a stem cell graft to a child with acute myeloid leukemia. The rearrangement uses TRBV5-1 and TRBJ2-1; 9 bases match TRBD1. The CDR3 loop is CASSLTGTGWFF. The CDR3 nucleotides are TGCGCCAGCAGCTTGACCGGGACAGGGTGGTTCTTC. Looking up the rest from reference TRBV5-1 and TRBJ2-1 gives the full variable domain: KAGVTQTPRYLIKTRGQQVTLSCSPISGHRSVSWYQQTPGQGLQFLFEYFSETQRNKGNFPGRFSGRQFSNSRSEMNVSTLELGDSALYLCASSLTGTGWFFGPGTRLTVL.